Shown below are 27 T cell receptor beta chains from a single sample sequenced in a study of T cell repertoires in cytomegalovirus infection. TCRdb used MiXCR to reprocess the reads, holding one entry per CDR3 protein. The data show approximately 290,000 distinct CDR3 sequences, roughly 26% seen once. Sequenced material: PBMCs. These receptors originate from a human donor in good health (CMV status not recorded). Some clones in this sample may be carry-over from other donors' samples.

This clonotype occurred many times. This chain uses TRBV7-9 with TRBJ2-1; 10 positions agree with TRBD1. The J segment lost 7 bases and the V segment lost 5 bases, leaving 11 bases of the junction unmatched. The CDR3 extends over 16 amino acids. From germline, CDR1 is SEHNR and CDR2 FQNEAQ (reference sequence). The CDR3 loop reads CASSAAAGTGANEQFF. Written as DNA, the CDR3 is TGTGCCAGCAGCGCAGCGGCCGGGACAGGGGCGAATGAGCAGTTCTTC.

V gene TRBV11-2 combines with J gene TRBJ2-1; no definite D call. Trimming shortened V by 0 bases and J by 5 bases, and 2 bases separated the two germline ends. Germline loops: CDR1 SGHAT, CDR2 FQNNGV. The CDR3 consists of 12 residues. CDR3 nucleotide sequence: TGTGCCAGCAGCTTAGAACACAATGAGCAGTTCTTC. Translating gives CASSLEHNEQFF.

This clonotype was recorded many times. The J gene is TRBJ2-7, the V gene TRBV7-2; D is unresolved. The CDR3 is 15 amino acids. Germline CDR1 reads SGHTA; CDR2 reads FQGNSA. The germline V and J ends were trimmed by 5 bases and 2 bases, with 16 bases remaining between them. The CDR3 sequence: CASSLTLGSAYEQYF. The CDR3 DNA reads TGTGCCAGCAGCCTCACCTTAGGCTCGGCCTACGAGCAGTACTTC. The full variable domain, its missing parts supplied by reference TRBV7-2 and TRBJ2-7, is GAGVSQSPSNKVTEKGKDVELRCDPISGHTALYWYRQSLGQGLEFLIYFQGNSAPDKSGLPSDRFSAERTGGSVSTLTIQRTQQEDSAVYLCASSLTLGSAYEQYFGPGTRLTVT.

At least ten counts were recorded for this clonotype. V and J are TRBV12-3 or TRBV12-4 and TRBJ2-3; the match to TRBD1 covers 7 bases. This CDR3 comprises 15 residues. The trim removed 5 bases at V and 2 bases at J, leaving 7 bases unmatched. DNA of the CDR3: TGTGCCAGCAGTCGGGACAGTCAGACCACAGATACGCAGTATTTT. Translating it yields CASSRDSQTTDTQYF.

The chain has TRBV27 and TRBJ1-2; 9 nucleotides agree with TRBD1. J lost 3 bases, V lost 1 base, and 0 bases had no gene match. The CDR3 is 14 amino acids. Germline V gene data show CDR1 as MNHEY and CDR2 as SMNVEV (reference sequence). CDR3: CASSLWDRDYGYTF. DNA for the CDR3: TGTGCCAGCAGTTTATGGGACAGGGACTATGGCTACACCTTC.

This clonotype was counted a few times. CDR3 loop: CASSLIGGAAEAFF. CDR3 coding DNA: TGTGCCAGCAGCTTGATCGGGGGCGCCGCTGAAGCTTTCTTT. The chain uses TRBV7-9 and TRBJ1-1; TRBD1 might be the D (6 bases). Germline V gene data show CDR1 as SEHNR and CDR2 as FQNEAQ (reference sequence). The CDR3 spans 14 residues. V was shortened by 3 bases and J by 6 bases, with 14 bases between the two germline ends.

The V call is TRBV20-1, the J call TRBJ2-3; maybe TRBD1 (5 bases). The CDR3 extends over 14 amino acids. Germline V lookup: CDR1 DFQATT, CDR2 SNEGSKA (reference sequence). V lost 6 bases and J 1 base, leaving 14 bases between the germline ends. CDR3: CSAQFPQGTDTQYF. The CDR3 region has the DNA TGCAGTGCCCAGTTTCCACAGGGCACAGATACGCAGTATTTT.

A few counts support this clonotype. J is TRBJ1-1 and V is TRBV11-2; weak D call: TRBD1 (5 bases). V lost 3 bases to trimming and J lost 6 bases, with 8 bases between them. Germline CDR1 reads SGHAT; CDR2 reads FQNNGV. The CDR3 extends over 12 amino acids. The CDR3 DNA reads TGTGCCAGCAGCTTCCAAGGGGCTGAAGCTTTCTTT. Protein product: CASSFQGAEAFF.

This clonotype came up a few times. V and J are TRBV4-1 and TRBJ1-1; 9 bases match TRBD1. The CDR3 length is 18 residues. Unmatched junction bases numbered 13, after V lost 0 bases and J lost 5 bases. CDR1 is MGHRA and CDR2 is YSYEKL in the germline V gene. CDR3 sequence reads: CASSQDGVPGQGLTEAFF. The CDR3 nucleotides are TGCGCCAGCAGCCAAGATGGGGTGCCGGGACAGGGTTTGACTGAAGCTTTCTTT.

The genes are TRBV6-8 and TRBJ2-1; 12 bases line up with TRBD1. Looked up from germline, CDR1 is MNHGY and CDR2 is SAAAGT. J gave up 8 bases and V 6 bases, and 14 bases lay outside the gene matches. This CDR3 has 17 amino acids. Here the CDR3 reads CASSRRSGTGGFHEQFF. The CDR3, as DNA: TGTGCCAGCAGCCGTCGCTCCGGGACAGGGGGCTTTCATGAGCAGTTCTTC.

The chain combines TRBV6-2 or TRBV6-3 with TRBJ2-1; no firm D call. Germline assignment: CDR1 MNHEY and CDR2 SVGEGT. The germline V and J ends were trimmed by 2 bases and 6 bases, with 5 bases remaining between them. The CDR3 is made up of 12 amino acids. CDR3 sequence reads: CASSYESNEQFF. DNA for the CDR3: TGTGCCAGCAGTTACGAATCCAATGAGCAGTTCTTC.

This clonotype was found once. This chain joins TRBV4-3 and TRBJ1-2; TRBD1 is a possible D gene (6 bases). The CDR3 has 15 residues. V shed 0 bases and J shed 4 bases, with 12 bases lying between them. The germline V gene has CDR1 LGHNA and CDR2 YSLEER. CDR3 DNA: TGCGCCAGCAGCCAAGAAGGCAGGGGAGCCTATGGCTACACCTTC. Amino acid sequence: CASSQEGRGAYGYTF.

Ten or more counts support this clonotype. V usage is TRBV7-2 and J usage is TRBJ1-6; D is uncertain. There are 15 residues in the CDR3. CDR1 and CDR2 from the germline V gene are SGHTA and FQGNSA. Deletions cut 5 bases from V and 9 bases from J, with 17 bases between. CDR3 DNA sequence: TGTGCCAGCAGCCACAACAGCTACCGGGGTTCACCCCTCCACTTT. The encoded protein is CASSHNSYRGSPLHF.

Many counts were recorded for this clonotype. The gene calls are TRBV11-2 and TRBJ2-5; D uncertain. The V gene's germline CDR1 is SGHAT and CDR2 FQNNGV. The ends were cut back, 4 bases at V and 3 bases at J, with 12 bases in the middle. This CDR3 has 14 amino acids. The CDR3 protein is CASSSIKGKETQYF. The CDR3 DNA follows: TGTGCCAGCAGCTCGATCAAAGGAAAAGAGACCCAGTACTTC. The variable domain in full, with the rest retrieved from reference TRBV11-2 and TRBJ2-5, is EAGVAQSPRYKIIEKRQSVAFWCNPISGHATLYWYQQILGQGPKLLIQFQNNGVVDDSQLPKDRFSAERLKGVDSTLKIQPAKLEDSAVYLCASSSIKGKETQYFGPGTRLLVL.

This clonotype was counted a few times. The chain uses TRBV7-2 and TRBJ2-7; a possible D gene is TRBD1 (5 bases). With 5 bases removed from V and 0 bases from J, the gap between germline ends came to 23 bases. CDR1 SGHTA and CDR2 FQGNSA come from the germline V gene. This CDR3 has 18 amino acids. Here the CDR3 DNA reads TGTGCCAGCAGCGAAAGGGGTTGGGGCCAAAGGGTCTCCTACGAGCAGTACTTC. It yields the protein CASSERGWGQRVSYEQYF.

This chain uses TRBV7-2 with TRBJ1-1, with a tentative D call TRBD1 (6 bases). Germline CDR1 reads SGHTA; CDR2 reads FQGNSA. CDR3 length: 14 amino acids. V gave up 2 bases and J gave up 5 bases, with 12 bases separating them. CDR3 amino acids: CASSLSGARTEAFF. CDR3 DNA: TGTGCCAGCAGCTTATCGGGGGCGCGAACTGAAGCTTTCTTT.

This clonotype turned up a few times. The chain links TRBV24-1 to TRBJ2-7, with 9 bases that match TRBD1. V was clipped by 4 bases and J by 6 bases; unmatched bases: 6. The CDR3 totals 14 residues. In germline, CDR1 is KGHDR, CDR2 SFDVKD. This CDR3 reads CATSDRTGVGEQYF. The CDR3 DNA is TGTGCCACCAGTGACCGGACAGGGGTCGGCGAGCAGTACTTC.

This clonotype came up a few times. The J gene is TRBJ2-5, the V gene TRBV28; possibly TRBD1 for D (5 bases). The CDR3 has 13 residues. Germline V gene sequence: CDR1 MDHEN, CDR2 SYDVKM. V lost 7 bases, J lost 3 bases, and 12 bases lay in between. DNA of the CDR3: TGTGCCAGCATAGAAGGGGCCGAAGAGACCCAGTACTTC. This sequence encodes CASIEGAEETQYF.

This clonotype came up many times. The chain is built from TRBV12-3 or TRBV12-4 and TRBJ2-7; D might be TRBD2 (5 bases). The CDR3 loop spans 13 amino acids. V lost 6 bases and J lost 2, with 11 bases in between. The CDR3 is CASRHSGTYEQYF. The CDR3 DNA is TGTGCCAGCAGACACAGCGGAACCTACGAGCAGTACTTC.

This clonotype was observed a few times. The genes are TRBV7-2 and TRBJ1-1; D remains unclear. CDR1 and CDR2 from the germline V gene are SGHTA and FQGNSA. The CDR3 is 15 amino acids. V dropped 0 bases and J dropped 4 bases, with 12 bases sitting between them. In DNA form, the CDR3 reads TGTGCCAGCAGCTTAGCCTATGGCGGGTTCACTGAAGCTTTCTTT. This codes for CASSLAYGGFTEAFF.

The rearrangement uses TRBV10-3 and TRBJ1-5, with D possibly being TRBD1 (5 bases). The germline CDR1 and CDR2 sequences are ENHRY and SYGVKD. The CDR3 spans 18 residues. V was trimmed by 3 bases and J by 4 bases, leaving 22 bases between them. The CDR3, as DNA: TGTGCCATCAGTGAACTGCCGGGGGGAAATTGGAGAAATCAGCCCCAGCATTTT. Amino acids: CAISELPGGNWRNQPQHF.

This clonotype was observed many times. The CDR3 DNA reads as TGTGCCAGCAGCTTAGCGGCTAGCGCCTACGAGCAGTACTTC. It encodes CASSLAASAYEQYF. V gene TRBV7-8 combines with J gene TRBJ2-7, with D perhaps TRBD2 (6 bases). The germline CDR1 and CDR2 sequences are SGHVS and FQNEAQ. CDR3 size: 14 residues. The V and J ends lost 0 bases and 2 bases respectively, with 8 bases between them.

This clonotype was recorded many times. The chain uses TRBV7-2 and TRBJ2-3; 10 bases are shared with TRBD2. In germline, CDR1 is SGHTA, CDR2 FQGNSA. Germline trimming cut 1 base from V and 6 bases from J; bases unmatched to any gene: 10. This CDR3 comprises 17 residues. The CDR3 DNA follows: TGTGCCAGCAGCTTAGAACTAGCGGGGACTAGCGTGGATACGCAGTATTTT. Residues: CASSLELAGTSVDTQYF.

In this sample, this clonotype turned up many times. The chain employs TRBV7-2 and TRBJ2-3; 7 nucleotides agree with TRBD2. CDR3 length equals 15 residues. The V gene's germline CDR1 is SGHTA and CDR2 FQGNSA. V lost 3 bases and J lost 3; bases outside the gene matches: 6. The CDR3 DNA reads TGTGCCAGCAGCTTGAGGCGGGAGTTAACAGATACGCAGTATTTT. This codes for CASSLRRELTDTQYF.

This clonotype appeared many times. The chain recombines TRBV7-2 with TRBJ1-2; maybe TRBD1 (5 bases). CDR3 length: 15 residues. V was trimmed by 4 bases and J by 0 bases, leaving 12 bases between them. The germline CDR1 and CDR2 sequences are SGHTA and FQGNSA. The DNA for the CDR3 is TGTGCCAGCAGCTCCCTGGGGACCTCTAACTATGGCTACACCTTC. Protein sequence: CASSSLGTSNYGYTF.

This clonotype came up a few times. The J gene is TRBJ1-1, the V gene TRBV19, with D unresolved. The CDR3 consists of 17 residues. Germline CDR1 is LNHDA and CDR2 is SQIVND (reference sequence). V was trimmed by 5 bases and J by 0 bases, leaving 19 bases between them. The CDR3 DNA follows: TGTGCCAGTAGTCGTGGTGGGGAGCCCCAAGTGAACACTGAAGCTTTCTTT. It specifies CASSRGGEPQVNTEAFF.

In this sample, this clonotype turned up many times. DNA of the CDR3: TGTGCCAGCAGCCCCGAGGGGGGGCAAGAGACCCAGTACTTC. Amino acids: CASSPEGGQETQYF. The chain is built from TRBV7-2 and TRBJ2-5; D is perhaps TRBD2 (7 bases). Germline CDR1 reads SGHTA; CDR2 reads FQGNSA. This CDR3 is built from 14 residues. V was trimmed by 5 bases and J by 2 bases, leaving 12 bases between them.